Sequencing of this T cell receptor beta chain was carried out in a study of T cell responses to AZD1222 COVID-19 vaccine. Clones were read by immunoSEQ multiplex PCR, and TCRdb kept only the in-frame ones, dropping some. Found here are about 150,000 clones, 80% to 95% of them singletons; the top ten hold roughly 3.1%. Second-dose timings of about 4 or about 12 weeks were pooled. V was pared by 2 bases and J by 4 bases, with 11 bases between. Germline V CDR1 and CDR2: MNHEY, SVGEGT. The length of the CDR3 is 14 residues. The sequencing used peripheral blood, collected 28 days after the second AZD1222 dose. The clonotype originates from an adult who received the AZD1222 COVID-19 vaccine. The chain recombines TRBV6-2 or TRBV6-3 with TRBJ1-1; D is undetermined. The CDR3: CASSYGWPGTEAFF. The CDR3 region has the DNA TGTGCCAGCAGTTACGGTTGGCCCGGCACTGAAGCTTTCTTT.